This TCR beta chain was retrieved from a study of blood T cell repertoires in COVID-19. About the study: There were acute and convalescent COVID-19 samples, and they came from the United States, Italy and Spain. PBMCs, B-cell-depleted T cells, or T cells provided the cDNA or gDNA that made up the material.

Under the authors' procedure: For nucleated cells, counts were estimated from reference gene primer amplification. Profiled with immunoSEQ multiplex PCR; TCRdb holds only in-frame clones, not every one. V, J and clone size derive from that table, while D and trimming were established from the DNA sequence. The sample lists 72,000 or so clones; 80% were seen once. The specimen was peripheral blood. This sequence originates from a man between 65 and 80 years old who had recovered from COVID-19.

The CDR3 region has the DNA TGCGCCAGCAGCCAAGAGGAAGGGAGGGCGCAGTATTTT. Its translation: CASSQEEGRAQYF. The chain uses TRBV4-1 and TRBJ2-3, with 7 bases aligning to TRBD2. CDR3 length: 13 amino acids. The V gene end was trimmed by 0 bases and the J gene end by 10 bases; junction bases not matched to a gene: 4. Germline V gene sequence: CDR1 MGHRA, CDR2 YSYEKL.